These 24 T cell receptor beta chains were all obtained from the same sample, sequenced in a study of T cell changes during pregnancy in multiple sclerosis. Assay used: immunoSEQ multiplex PCR; TCRdb lists only in-frame clones, some missing. The table shows about 97,000 clones, with about 90% occurring only once. The starting material was peripheral blood, obtained in the second trimester of pregnancy. All receptors come from a female donor with multiple sclerosis, enrolled in a pregnancy study.

The V and J genes are TRBV27 and TRBJ2-1; 12 nucleotides agree with TRBD2. The ends lost 6 bases at V and 6 bases at J; junction bases unmatched: 9. The germline CDR1 and CDR2 sequences are MNHEY and SMNVEV (reference sequence). There are 16 residues in the CDR3. The CDR3 loop is CASRPSGRVGGNEQFF. In DNA form, the CDR3 reads TGTGCCAGCAGGCCTAGCGGGAGGGTTGGAGGCAATGAGCAGTTCTTC.

The V call is TRBV5-1, the J call TRBJ2-1; 12 bases line up with TRBD2. CDR1 is SGHRS, CDR2 YFSETQ, per germline. The trim removed 2 bases at V and 9 bases at J, leaving 6 bases unmatched. This CDR3 has 15 residues. The CDR3 loop is CASSLTSGRQGEQFF. The CDR3 DNA sequence: TGCGCCAGCAGCTTAACTAGCGGGAGGCAAGGTGAGCAGTTCTTC. Complete variable domain (other parts from reference TRBV5-1 and TRBJ2-1): KAGVTQTPRYLIKTRGQQVTLSCSPISGHRSVSWYQQTPGQGLQFLFEYFSETQRNKGNFPGRFSGRQFSNSRSEMNVSTLELGDSALYLCASSLTSGRQGEQFFGPGTRLTVL.

The CDR3 DNA sequence: TGTGCCAGCAGCTTAGCGACAGCGGCAGCGGGACTAGCGGGAGGAGGCCACGAGCAGTACTTC. The encoded protein is CASSLATAAAGLAGGGHEQYF. This chain joins TRBV7-2 and TRBJ2-7, with TRBD2 matching 15 bases. V was clipped by 0 bases and J by 5 bases; unmatched bases: 17. This CDR3 contains 21 residues. Per the germline V gene, CDR1 is SGHTA and CDR2 is FQGNSA.

The gene calls are TRBV9 and TRBJ2-3; D gene unclear. This CDR3 region has 13 residues. Looked up from germline, CDR1 is SGDLS and CDR2 is YYNGEE. Trimming cost V 0 bases and J 4 bases, with 6 bases left between them. The CDR3 DNA reads TGTGCCAGCAGCGTAGCTAGTCCAGATACGCAGTATTTT. Amino acid sequence: CASSVASPDTQYF.

The chain has TRBV28 and TRBJ1-4; D is perhaps TRBD1 (6 bases). The length of the CDR3 is 15 residues. V was cut by 6 bases and J by 0 bases, with 11 bases left in between. The germline V gene has CDR1 MDHEN and CDR2 SYDVKM. The CDR3 loop reads CASSTKGATNEKLFF. In nucleotides, the CDR3 is TGTGCCAGCAGCACCAAGGGGGCAACTAATGAAAAACTGTTTTTT.

The chain employs TRBV29-1 and TRBJ2-7; no firm D call. The germline CDR1 and CDR2 sequences are SQVTM and ANQGSEA. CDR3 size: 13 residues. Trimming stripped 4 bases from V and 2 bases from J, with 12 bases between. The CDR3 region is CSVAGQYTYEQYF. CDR3 bases: TGCAGCGTTGCTGGGCAATATACCTACGAGCAGTACTTC.

The J gene is TRBJ2-7, the V gene TRBV6-6; 14 bases match TRBD2. Germline CDR1 reads MNHNY; CDR2 reads SVGAGI (reference sequence). The trim removed 6 bases at V and 7 bases at J, leaving 8 bases unmatched. CDR3 length: 15 residues. CDR3 bases: TGTGCCAGCAGGGGACTAGCGGGAGATAGTCAAGAGCAGTACTTC. Translated: CASRGLAGDSQEQYF.

The genes are TRBV29-1 and TRBJ1-3; D call uncertain. V lost 4 bases and J lost 0, with 22 bases in between. This CDR3 has 18 amino acids. Germline V gives CDR1 SQVTM, CDR2 ANQGSEA. The CDR3 loop is CSVAPTESHGHSGNTIYF. In DNA form, the CDR3 reads TGCAGCGTTGCCCCCACTGAGAGTCACGGTCACTCTGGAAACACCATATATTTT.

This sequence joins TRBV10-3 and TRBJ1-3; D gene ambiguous. Germline CDR1 and CDR2: ENHRY and SYGVKD. V was clipped by 2 bases and J by 2 bases, with 7 bases between them. The CDR3 totals 14 residues. DNA for the CDR3: TGTGCCATCAGTGAGCCCGGGACTGGAAACACCATATATTTT. It is translated as CAISEPGTGNTIYF.

This clone was detected once. The chain uses TRBV9 and TRBJ2-1; 10 positions agree with TRBD2. There are 17 residues in the CDR3. V lost 2 bases, J lost 1 base, and 6 bases stayed unmatched. CDR1 SGDLS and CDR2 YYNGEE come from the germline V gene. CDR3 in amino acids: CASSVRKTSGSYNEQFF. CDR3 DNA: TGTGCCAGCAGCGTGCGAAAGACTAGCGGGTCCTACAATGAGCAGTTCTTC.

This clone has just one count. This chain links TRBV29-1 with TRBJ2-1; 15 bases match TRBD2. The CDR3 totals 15 residues. The V gene end was trimmed by 6 bases and the J gene end by 4 bases; junction bases not matched to a gene: 4. CDR1 and CDR2 (germline): SQVTM, ANQGSEA. CDR3 in amino acids: CSVPGLAGGYNEQFF. DNA for the CDR3: TGCAGCGTCCCGGGACTAGCGGGAGGATACAATGAGCAGTTCTTC.

The chain recombines TRBV28 with TRBJ2-7, with TRBD2 matching over 9 bases. Germline values: CDR1 MDHEN, CDR2 SYDVKM. CDR3 size: 14 residues. The ends lost 6 bases at V and 4 bases at J; junction bases unmatched: 7. Written as DNA, the CDR3 is TGTGCCAGCAGCACTACTAGCGGGCTATACGAGCAGTACTTC. Residues: CASSTTSGLYEQYF.

V is TRBV5-4 and J is TRBJ2-5; 12 nucleotides line up with TRBD2. This CDR3 is 16 amino acids long. CDR1 SGHNT and CDR2 YYREEE come from the germline V gene (reference sequence). V was clipped by 2 bases and J by 5 bases; unmatched bases: 7. In nucleotides, the CDR3 is TGTGCCAGCAGCTTAAGACTAGCGGGAGATGGGGAGACCCAGTACTTC. This gives the protein CASSLRLAGDGETQYF.

The gene calls are TRBV6-1 and TRBJ2-7; the match to TRBD1 covers 11 bases. The CDR3 extends over 14 amino acids. Trimming at V came to 4 bases and at J to 3 bases, leaving 2 bases not matched to a gene. Per the germline V gene, CDR1 is MNHNS and CDR2 is SASEGT. CDR3 sequence (DNA): TGTGCCAGCAGTGGGGGACAGGGGGACTACGAGCAGTACTTC. This sequence encodes CASSGGQGDYEQYF.

V and J are TRBV2 and TRBJ1-1; 7 bases line up with TRBD1. Trimming removed 7 bases from V and 3 bases from J; junction bases left unmatched: 8. The CDR3 covers 14 residues. Germline CDR1 is SNHLY and CDR2 is FYNNEI. The CDR3 nucleotides are TGTGCCAGCATTCTAGACAGGGTAGACACTGAAGCTTTCTTT. It is translated as CASILDRVDTEAFF.

This chain uses TRBV6-1 with TRBJ2-5; a weak D match, TRBD1 (5 bases). V was cut by 1 base and J by 2 bases, with 11 bases left in between. CDR1 and CDR2 from the germline V gene are MNHNS and SASEGT. CDR3 size: 15 residues. This chain's CDR3 is CASSEEGRAQETQYF. In DNA form, the CDR3 reads TGTGCCAGCAGTGAAGAAGGCAGGGCTCAAGAGACCCAGTACTTC.

This chain connects TRBV2 to TRBJ1-1; 8 bases are shared with TRBD1. Unmatched junction bases numbered 11, after V lost 10 bases and J lost 1 base. CDR1 and CDR2 from the germline V gene are SNHLY and FYNNEI. CDR3 length: 15 amino acids. The CDR3 region is CATLDRVVRNTEAFF. DNA for the CDR3: TGTGCCACCTTGGACAGGGTGGTCCGGAACACTGAAGCTTTCTTT. Complete variable domain (other parts from reference TRBV2 and TRBJ1-1): EPEVTQTPSHQVTQMGQEVILRCVPISNHLYFYWYRQILGQKVEFLVSFYNNEISEKSEIFDDQFSVERPDGSNFTLKIRSTKLEDSAMYFCATLDRVVRNTEAFFGQGTRLTVV.

The DNA of the CDR3 is TGCGCCAGCAGCTTGGCCGCGGGGGTAGCGGGTGCTTCTAGCACAGATACGCAGTATTTT. It encodes CASSLAAGVAGASSTDTQYF. The chain links TRBV5-1 to TRBJ2-3; 7 bases agree with TRBD2. J gave up 0 bases and V 0 bases, and 16 bases lay outside the gene matches. Germline V CDR1 and CDR2: SGHRS, YFSETQ. The CDR3 spans 20 residues.

The chain carries TRBV15 and TRBJ2-7, with D unresolved. V was trimmed by 0 bases and J by 6 bases, leaving 12 bases between them. Germline V gives CDR1 LNHNV, CDR2 YYDKDF (reference sequence). The CDR3 spans 14 residues. The chain's CDR3 is CATSRDVSFGEQYF. CDR3 bases: TGTGCCACCAGCAGAGATGTTTCTTTCGGCGAGCAGTACTTC.

J is TRBJ2-5 and V is TRBV29-1; D gene uncertain. The CDR3 loop spans 10 amino acids. Germline CDR1 reads SQVTM; CDR2 reads ANQGSEA. The V gene lost 3 bases and the J gene lost 5 bases, with 4 bases spanning the gap. The CDR3 reads CSVDSETQYF. The CDR3 DNA follows: TGCAGCGTTGATAGTGAGACCCAGTACTTC.

The rearrangement links TRBV7-9 to TRBJ1-3; 10 bases line up with TRBD1. The CDR3 totals 17 residues. The trim removed 5 bases at V and 1 base at J, leaving 8 bases unmatched. CDR1 SEHNR and CDR2 FQNEAQ come from the germline V gene (reference sequence). DNA of the CDR3: TGTGCCAGCAGCCTGACAGGGGGCATTTTATCTGGAAACACCATATATTTT. Residues: CASSLTGGILSGNTIYF.

The V and J genes are TRBV5-4 and TRBJ2-2, with a tentative D call TRBD2 (5 bases). Germline loops: CDR1 SGHNT, CDR2 YYREEE (reference sequence). The CDR3 is 15 amino acids. Trimming removed 4 bases from V and 9 bases from J, with 19 bases in between. CDR3 nucleotides: TGTGCCAGCAGCAAGGAGGTCTGGGAAGGCCGGGAGCTGTTTTTT. Protein product: CASSKEVWEGRELFF.

The chain links TRBV25-1 to TRBJ1-1; D unresolved. V was shortened by 4 bases and J by 8 bases, with 17 bases between the two germline ends. This CDR3 region has 14 residues. Germline CDR1 is MGHDK and CDR2 is SYGVNS. The CDR3 here is CASSAFEGRPEAFF. CDR3 DNA: TGTGCCAGCAGTGCCTTTGAGGGTCGGCCAGAAGCTTTCTTT.

The CDR3: CASSIGQQGIGEKLFF. The CDR3, as DNA: TGTGCCAGTAGCATCGGACAGCAAGGGATTGGTGAAAAACTGTTTTTT. V gene TRBV19 combines with J gene TRBJ1-4; D perhaps matches TRBD1 (6 bases). The CDR3 sequence is 16 residues long. V was cut by 6 bases and J by 7 bases, with 21 bases left in between. Germline V gene sequence: CDR1 LNHDA, CDR2 SQIVND (reference sequence).